This entry lists 6 T cell receptor beta chains sequenced from one sample in a study of cytomegalovirus exposure and HLA in healthy donors. 60 Vbeta and 13 Jbeta primers were used in PCR. Method: immunoSEQ multiplex PCR; TCRdb's copy keeps in-frame clones and lacks some. Seen here are tens of thousands of clones, roughly 82% observed once, and the top ten hold roughly 3.4%. The sequencing input was PBMCs. Receptors originate from a man aged 25-45 years in good health and CMV-seropositive.

V gene TRBV7-7 combines with J gene TRBJ2-7; 10 bases are shared with TRBD1. The CDR3 extends over 15 amino acids. Germline-derived CDR1 and CDR2 are SSHAT and FNYEAQ (reference sequence). V dropped 3 bases and J dropped 1; count of bases not matched to a gene: 3. In DNA, the CDR3 is TGTGCCAGCAGCTTTGGGACAGGGGATTCCTACGAGCAGTACTTC. It codes for CASSFGTGDSYEQYF.

The rearrangement uses TRBV2 and TRBJ2-5, with 7 bases matching TRBD2. CDR1 is SNHLY, CDR2 FYNNEI, per germline. The CDR3 contains 14 residues. Germline trimming cut 5 bases from V and 5 bases from J; bases unmatched to any gene: 8. The CDR3 DNA sequence: TGTGCCAGCAGTCGGGATGCGGGAGAGGAGACCCAGTACTTC. Residues: CASSRDAGEETQYF.

This chain uses TRBV18 with TRBJ1-5; TRBD1 might be the D (5 bases). This CDR3 contains 13 residues. Trimming removed 6 bases from V and 4 bases from J, with 10 bases in between. Per germline, CDR1 KGHSH and CDR2 LQKENI. CDR3 region: CASSRGGNQPQHF. The CDR3 coding sequence is TGTGCCAGCTCGCGGGGCGGTAATCAGCCCCAGCATTTT.

The V and J genes are TRBV11-2 and TRBJ2-1; weak D call: TRBD1 (6 bases). CDR1 and CDR2 (germline): SGHAT, FQNNGV. V was shortened by 6 bases and J by 0 bases, with 18 bases between the two germline ends. The CDR3 length is 17 residues. The CDR3 protein is CASRSLRDKSSYNEQFF. The CDR3 nucleotides read TGTGCCAGCAGATCTCTTCGGGACAAGAGCTCCTACAATGAGCAGTTCTTC.

The genes are TRBV7-9 and TRBJ1-4; D call uncertain. The V and J ends lost 8 bases and 2 bases respectively, with 9 bases between them. Germline CDR1 is SEHNR and CDR2 is FQNEAQ (reference sequence). CDR3 size: 13 residues. The CDR3 sequence: CASGGSTNEKLFF. In DNA form, the CDR3 reads TGTGCCAGCGGAGGCAGCACTAATGAAAAACTGTTTTTT. The variable domain in full, with the rest retrieved from reference TRBV7-9 and TRBJ1-4, is DTGVSQNPRHKITKRGQNVTFRCDPISEHNRLYWYRQTLGQGPEFLTYFQNEAQLEKSRLLSDRFSAERPKGSFSTLEIQRTEQGDSAMYLCASGGSTNEKLFFGSGTQLSVL.

As DNA, the CDR3 is TGCGCCAGCAGCCAAGTGTGGACAGACACAGATACGCAGTATTTT. Translation gives CASSQVWTDTDTQYF. The chain links TRBV4-1 to TRBJ2-3; TRBD1 is a possible D gene (6 bases). From germline, CDR1 is MGHRA and CDR2 YSYEKL. The CDR3 sequence is 15 residues long. Trimming left V 1 base short and J 2 bases short, with 10 bases between.